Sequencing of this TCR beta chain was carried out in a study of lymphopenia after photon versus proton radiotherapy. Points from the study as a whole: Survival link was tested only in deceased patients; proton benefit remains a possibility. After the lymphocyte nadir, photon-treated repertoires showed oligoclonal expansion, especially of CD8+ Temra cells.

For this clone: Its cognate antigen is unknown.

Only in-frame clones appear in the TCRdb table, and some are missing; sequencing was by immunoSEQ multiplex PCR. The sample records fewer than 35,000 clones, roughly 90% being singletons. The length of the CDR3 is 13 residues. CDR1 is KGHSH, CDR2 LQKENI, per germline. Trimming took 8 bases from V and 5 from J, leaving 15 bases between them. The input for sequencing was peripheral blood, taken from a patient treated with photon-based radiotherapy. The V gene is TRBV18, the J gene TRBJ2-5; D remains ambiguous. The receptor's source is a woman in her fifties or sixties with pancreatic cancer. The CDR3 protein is CASEGRAEETQYF. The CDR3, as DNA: TGTGCCAGCGAAGGGCGAGCCGAGGAGACCCAGTACTTC.